This passage covers 31 T cell receptor beta chains from one sample sequenced in a study of siplizumab effects on memory and regulatory T cells. TCRdb's table, derived via immunoSEQ multiplex PCR, lists solely in-frame clones and lacks some. The profile shows about 100,000 clones, around 90% of them singletons. Sample: CD4+ T cells sorted from blood. The receptors stem from a human donor in good health.

This chain uses TRBV10-3 with TRBJ2-1; D remains ambiguous. CDR3 length: 12 residues. Germline V lookup: CDR1 ENHRY, CDR2 SYGVKD. Trimming shortened V by 8 bases and J by 6 bases, and 11 bases separated the two germline ends. CDR3 sequence (DNA): TGTGCCATCCAAGGACCCTCCAATGAGCAGTTCTTC. Translating gives CAIQGPSNEQFF.

The chain links TRBV7-3 to TRBJ2-5; the match to TRBD2 covers 7 bases. In germline, CDR1 is SGHTA, CDR2 FQGTGA. Trimming removed 0 bases from V and 4 bases from J; junction bases left unmatched: 5. This CDR3 comprises 15 residues. Here the CDR3 DNA reads TGTGCCAGCAGCTTAACTAGCTCTAGCGGAGAGACCCAGTACTTC. Translated, it gives CASSLTSSSGETQYF.

The rearrangement links TRBV9 to TRBJ2-3; tentatively, D is TRBD2 (5 bases). The V gene's germline CDR1 is SGDLS and CDR2 YYNGEE. The CDR3 is made up of 15 amino acids. Trimming stripped 0 bases from V and 3 bases from J, with 11 bases between. CDR3 sequence reads: CASSVEPSRTDTQYF. The CDR3 nucleotides are TGTGCCAGCAGCGTAGAGCCTAGCAGGACAGATACGCAGTATTTT.

The chain uses TRBV11-2 and TRBJ2-5; possibly TRBD1 for D (6 bases). The germline V gene has CDR1 SGHAT and CDR2 FQNNGV. There are 13 residues in the CDR3. Trimming shortened V by 6 bases and J by 2 bases, and 10 bases separated the two germline ends. The CDR3 region has the DNA TGTGCCAGCAGTCGGACAGTGCAAGAGACCCAGTACTTC. Its translation: CASSRTVQETQYF.

The chain couples TRBV19 to TRBJ2-3, with D uncertain. Germline V gene data show CDR1 as LNHDA and CDR2 as SQIVND (reference sequence). This CDR3 is 11 amino acids long. V shed 5 bases and J shed 4 bases, with 4 bases lying between them. DNA for the CDR3: TGTGCCAGTAGTGTTTCAGATACGCAGTATTTT. It specifies CASSVSDTQYF.

The chain carries TRBV6-5 and TRBJ1-1, with 7 positions matching TRBD1. V was clipped by 4 bases and J by 7 bases; unmatched bases: 6. The CDR3 covers 13 residues. Per germline, CDR1 MNHEY and CDR2 SVGAGI. The CDR3 reads CASSLRQGLEAFF. CDR3 bases: TGTGCCAGCAGTTTACGACAGGGTCTTGAAGCTTTCTTT.

The chain carries TRBV6-6 and TRBJ1-1; D remains ambiguous. Germline CDR1 reads MNHNY; CDR2 reads SVGAGI (reference sequence). This CDR3 has 13 amino acids. Between the trimmed V and J ends, which lost 8 bases and 1 base, there was a span of 11 bases. The CDR3 DNA is TGTGCCAGCGGTCCCGGCGGGAACACTGAAGCTTTCTTT. Its protein is CASGPGGNTEAFF.

The V gene is TRBV5-1, the J gene TRBJ2-3; 7 bases are a match to TRBD2. The CDR3 extends over 16 amino acids. Germline-derived CDR1 and CDR2 are SGHRS and YFSETQ. The ends lost 1 base at V and 3 bases at J; junction bases unmatched: 8. The CDR3 loop is CASSLRAGVVTDTQYF. Written as DNA, the CDR3 is TGCGCCAGCAGCTTGCGGGCGGGGGTGGTTACAGATACGCAGTATTTT.

V usage is TRBV7-8 and J usage is TRBJ2-1, with 8 bases fitting TRBD1. The junction had 12 bases not matched to a gene; V was cut back by 6 bases and J by 8 bases. The CDR3 covers 15 residues. CDR1 SGHVS and CDR2 FQNEAQ come from the germline V gene. The CDR3 nucleotides are TGTGCCAGCAGGATCTACGAGGACAGGGTTTATGAGCAGTTCTTC. Amino acids: CASRIYEDRVYEQFF.

The chain links TRBV7-3 to TRBJ2-7; 8 bases agree with TRBD2. The length of the CDR3 is 13 residues. Germline V gene data show CDR1 as SGHTA and CDR2 as FQGTGA. The trim removed 6 bases at V and 1 base at J, leaving 2 bases unmatched. The DNA for the CDR3 is TGTGCCAGCAGAGCGGGGGTTTCCTACGAGCAGTACTTC. Translation gives CASRAGVSYEQYF. The full variable domain, its missing parts supplied by reference TRBV7-3 and TRBJ2-7, is GAGVSQTPSNKVTEKGKYVELRCDPISGHTALYWYRQSLGQGPEFLIYFQGTGAADDSGLPNDRFFAVRPEGSVSTLKIQRTERGDSAVYLCASRAGVSYEQYFGPGTRLTVT.

The table lists this clone with a count of one. The V and J genes are TRBV4-1 and TRBJ2-6; 7 bases align to TRBD2. The CDR3 runs 16 residues. Germline V CDR1 and CDR2: MGHRA, YSYEKL. V gave up 4 bases and J gave up 1 base; unmatched junction bases: 4. The CDR3 coding sequence is TGCGCCAGCAGCCCCCTGGGGGGGTCTGGGGCCAACGTCCTGACTTTC. Amino acids: CASSPLGGSGANVLTF.

Only a few counts were recorded for this clone. This rearrangement joins TRBV30 to TRBJ1-1; maybe TRBD1 (5 bases). The V and J ends lost 3 bases and 5 bases respectively, with 16 bases between them. The CDR3 sequence is 14 residues long. CDR1 is GTSNPN and CDR2 is SVGIG in the germline V gene (reference sequence). The CDR3 DNA sequence: TGTGCCTGGAGCGACGGGGGTCGAGGGACTGAAGCTTTCTTT. The encoded protein is CAWSDGGRGTEAFF.

This clone showed up just once. The chain uses TRBV29-1 and TRBJ1-4, with D tentatively TRBD1 (6 bases). From germline, CDR1 is SQVTM and CDR2 ANQGSEA. The CDR3 sequence is 14 residues long. V was clipped by 6 bases and J by 8 bases, with 19 bases between them. CDR3 residues: CSVRRGGVGEKLFF. For the CDR3, the DNA is TGCAGCGTGCGCCGTGGGGGCGTTGGAGAAAAACTGTTTTTT.

V gene TRBV27 combines with J gene TRBJ2-1; TRBD1 is a possible D gene (5 bases). V was pared by 3 bases and J by 7 bases, with 16 bases between. Germline assignment: CDR1 MNHEY and CDR2 SMNVEV (reference sequence). The CDR3 is 15 residues long. This chain's CDR3 is CASSFLGPAWNEQFF. As DNA, the CDR3 is TGTGCCAGCAGTTTCTTGGGGCCGGCGTGGAATGAGCAGTTCTTC.

This chain connects TRBV10-3 to TRBJ1-4; D gene uncertain. The V gene lost 10 bases and the J gene lost 0 bases, with 24 bases spanning the gap. The germline gives CDR1 ENHRY, CDR2 SYGVKD. The CDR3 sequence is 18 residues long. The CDR3 DNA sequence: TGTGCCACCAGCGGGTCAGCCATACCTTCTGCAACTAATGAAAAACTGTTTTTT. It encodes CATSGSAIPSATNEKLFF.

The V gene is TRBV5-5, the J gene TRBJ1-2, with 9 bases identical to TRBD1. This CDR3 has 15 amino acids. The V and J ends lost 3 bases and 2 bases, in that order; junction bases with no gene match: 5. Germline loops: CDR1 SGHKS, CDR2 YYEKEE (reference sequence). CDR3 protein: CASSYGTGQNYGYTF. The DNA for the CDR3 is TGTGCCAGCAGCTACGGGACAGGGCAGAACTATGGCTACACCTTC.

The chain uses TRBV5-1 and TRBJ2-1, with D unclear. CDR1 and CDR2 (germline): SGHRS, YFSETQ. Trimming left V 3 bases short and J 0 bases short, with 10 bases between. The CDR3 runs 15 residues. The CDR3: CASSSKIGSYNEQFF. The CDR3 DNA follows: TGCGCCAGCAGCTCGAAAATCGGCTCCTACAATGAGCAGTTCTTC.

The chain has TRBV5-6 and TRBJ1-4; D gene ambiguous. With 1 base removed from V and 5 bases from J, the gap between germline ends came to 12 bases. The CDR3 covers 15 residues. Germline V gene data show CDR1 as SGHDT and CDR2 as YYEEEE. The CDR3 region is CASSLIGQRNEKLFF. CDR3 nucleotide sequence: TGTGCCAGCAGCTTGATTGGTCAGAGAAATGAAAAACTGTTTTTT.

The chain carries TRBV18 and TRBJ2-2, with unresolved D. Germline V lookup: CDR1 KGHSH, CDR2 LQKENI. This CDR3 has 15 residues. The germline V and J ends were trimmed by 3 bases and 5 bases, with 13 bases remaining between them. CDR3 coding DNA: TGTGCCAGCTCACCCACGTGGGGTGCAACCGGGGAGCTGTTTTTT. Translation: CASSPTWGATGELFF.

CDR3 loop: CASSSRGLGETQYF. CDR3 coding DNA: TGTGCCAGCAGCTCCCGAGGCTTGGGGGAGACCCAGTACTTC. The chain recombines TRBV5-4 with TRBJ2-5; D gene ambiguous. Per the germline V gene, CDR1 is SGHNT and CDR2 is YYREEE (reference sequence). The V gene lost 3 bases and the J gene lost 5 bases, with 14 bases spanning the gap. There are 14 residues in the CDR3.

The chain joins TRBV5-4 to TRBJ2-7; 7 nucleotides align to TRBD1. CDR1 and CDR2 from the germline V gene are SGHNT and YYREEE (reference sequence). The CDR3 runs 15 residues. Trimming at V came to 4 bases and at J to 6 bases, leaving 13 bases not matched to a gene. As DNA, the CDR3 is TGTGCCAGCAGCCCTACTTTCCGACAGGGCCCCGAGCAGTACTTC. Its protein is CASSPTFRQGPEQYF.

The chain uses TRBV7-6 and TRBJ2-2; no definite D call. The germline gives CDR1 SGHVS, CDR2 FNYEAQ. V was cut by 7 bases and J by 2 bases, with 5 bases left in between. The CDR3 runs 12 residues. The CDR3 spells CASTINTGELFF. The CDR3 DNA reads as TGTGCCAGCACCATCAACACCGGGGAGCTGTTTTTT.

The J gene is TRBJ2-7, the V gene TRBV7-4; weak D call: TRBD1 (7 bases). The CDR3 loop spans 14 amino acids. V was clipped by 11 bases and J by 2 bases, with 19 bases between them. Germline CDR1 reads SGHVT; CDR2 reads SQSDAQ. CDR3 DNA: TGTGCCGGAGGAGGGCGACAGGGCCCCTACGAGCAGTACTTC. This translates into CAGGGRQGPYEQYF.

V gene TRBV13 combines with J gene TRBJ2-3, with D tentatively TRBD1 or TRBD2 (5 bases each). Trimming cost V 5 bases and J 4 bases, with 10 bases left between them. Germline V gene data show CDR1 as PRHDT and CDR2 as FYEKMQ (reference sequence). CDR3 length: 13 amino acids. CDR3 DNA sequence: TGTGCCAGCAGCCCCCGGGACCCAGATACGCAGTATTTT. This gives the protein CASSPRDPDTQYF.

This rearrangement joins TRBV5-5 to TRBJ1-5, with unresolved D. In germline, CDR1 is SGHKS, CDR2 YYEKEE (reference sequence). The CDR3 consists of 14 residues. The V end was cut by 3 bases, the J end by 2 bases, with 9 bases between. This CDR3 reads CASSSGSGNQPQHF. In DNA form, the CDR3 reads TGTGCCAGCAGCTCAGGCTCGGGCAATCAGCCCCAGCATTTT. The full variable domain, completed using reference TRBV5-5 and TRBJ1-5, is DAGVTQSPTHLIKTRGQQVTLRCSPISGHKSVSWYQQVLGQGPQFIFQYYEKEERGRGNFPDRFSARQFPNYSSELNVNALLLGDSALYLCASSSGSGNQPQHFGDGTRLSIL.

The chain combines TRBV19 with TRBJ1-6, with D maybe TRBD1 (6 bases). Between the trimmed V and J ends, which lost 6 bases and 7 bases, there was a span of 22 bases. Germline CDR1 reads LNHDA; CDR2 reads SQIVND (reference sequence). This CDR3 contains 17 residues. The CDR3 DNA reads TGTGCCAGTAGCATTGAAGAACAGGGATGGCGAAATTCACCCCTCCACTTT. Translation gives CASSIEEQGWRNSPLHF.

The chain recombines TRBV28 with TRBJ2-3; 13 bases align to TRBD2. The CDR3 totals 16 residues. Per germline, CDR1 MDHEN and CDR2 SYDVKM. V shed 5 bases and J 1 base; nucleotides not matched to a gene: 3. The CDR3 protein is CASSRTSGGRTDTQYF. In DNA form, the CDR3 reads TGTGCCAGCAGTCGGACTAGCGGGGGCCGCACAGATACGCAGTATTTT.

This chain uses TRBV7-9 with TRBJ1-5, with D tentatively TRBD1 (5 bases). CDR3 length equals 15 residues. Germline CDR1 reads SEHNR; CDR2 reads FQNEAQ (reference sequence). Trimming removed 5 bases at V and 2 bases at J, with 13 bases between. The CDR3 DNA is TGTGCCAGCAGCCCCGGGGCACAGGGCAATCAGCCCCAGCATTTT. As protein: CASSPGAQGNQPQHF.

The J gene is TRBJ2-1, the V gene TRBV5-1, with 9 bases matching TRBD2. Germline CDR1 is SGHRS and CDR2 is YFSETQ. The length of the CDR3 is 15 residues. V was pared by 1 base and J by 7 bases, with 6 bases of the junction left unmatched. The CDR3 sequence is CASSLRLAGSNEQFF. CDR3 bases: TGCGCCAGCAGCTTGAGGCTAGCGGGGTCAAATGAGCAGTTCTTC.

The chain recombines TRBV9 with TRBJ2-2; 10 bases map to TRBD2. Germline loops: CDR1 SGDLS, CDR2 YYNGEE. The CDR3 sequence is 17 residues long. J gave up 7 bases and V 4 bases, and 13 bases lay outside the gene matches. CDR3 sequence reads: CASSLPRSGGANGELFF. The CDR3, as DNA: TGTGCCAGCAGCCTCCCACGGAGCGGGGGGGCAAACGGGGAGCTGTTTTTT. The complete variable domain, with remaining parts taken from reference TRBV9 and TRBJ2-2, reads DSGVTQTPKHLITATGQRVTLRCSPRSGDLSVYWYQQSLDQGLQFLIQYYNGEERAKGNILERFSAQQFPDLHSELNLSSLELGDSALYFCASSLPRSGGANGELFFGEGSRLTVL.

The V and J genes are TRBV11-2 and TRBJ2-1; weak D call: TRBD2 (5 bases). V lost 3 bases to trimming and J lost 12 bases, with 12 bases between them. Germline CDR1 and CDR2: SGHAT and FQNNGV. CDR3 length: 12 amino acids. The CDR3 DNA is TGTGCCAGCAGCTTTGGGAGCTTATGGCAGTTCTTC. This gives the protein CASSFGSLWQFF.